This T cell receptor (beta chain) was identified during a study of a mutant IDH1 vaccine in newly diagnosed glioma. Background on the study: Vaccination followed radiotherapy alone by 4-6 weeks, or accompanied temozolomide cycles. Whole-study findings and limits: Changes in top peripheral clonotypes did not appear linked to pseudoprogression.

This table comes from immunoSEQ multiplex PCR, and its TCRdb copy is limited to in-frame clones, with some not included. This sample has about 40,000 clones; 91% occur once, and the top ten carry 2.6%. Time point described: week 5, during vaccination. Each dose of the vaccine consisted of 300 ug of mutant IDH1 20-mer peptide, with topical imiquimod. For this clone: Its antigen is currently unknown.

Per the germline V gene, CDR1 is KGHSH and CDR2 is LQKENI. After removal of 6 bases from V and 7 bases from J, the junction contained 7 bases not matched to a gene. This CDR3 contains 14 residues. This chain connects TRBV18 to TRBJ2-2; 8 bases align to TRBD1. Source: PBMCs, taken from a glioma patient whose treatment included an IDH1 peptide vaccine. The clonotype comes from a man aged 45-65 years with glioma. The CDR3 DNA is TGTGCCAGCTCCCTGGACAGGGAAGGCGGGGAGCTGTTTTTT. Translated: CASSLDREGGELFF.